This entry features one T cell receptor (beta chain) sequence. Assay: immunoSEQ multiplex PCR; the TCRdb copy retains only in-frame clones and omits some. Of around 110,000 clones in the sample, 80% to 95% were seen once. The data originate from a study of T cell changes during pregnancy in multiple sclerosis. The sequencing here drew on peripheral blood, taken in the third trimester of pregnancy. This TCR derives from a female donor in good health, enrolled as a control in a pregnancy study.

CDR3 DNA: TGTGCCAGTAGTAAAGGACGGATGGAGGGGGCGCGAGATGGCTACACCTTC. Translating it yields CASSKGRMEGARDGYTF. This rearrangement joins TRBV19 to TRBJ1-2; 7 bases are shared with TRBD1. Per the germline V gene, CDR1 is LNHDA and CDR2 is SQIVND (reference sequence). The CDR3 consists of 17 residues. V shed 4 bases, J shed 6 bases, and the junction held 17 bases outside the gene matches. Full variable domain (missing parts from reference TRBV19 and TRBJ1-2): DGGITQSPKYLFRKEGQNVTLSCEQNLNHDAMYWYRQDPGQGLRLIYYSQIVNDFQKGDIAEGYSVSREKKESFPLTVTSAQKNPTAFYLCASSKGRMEGARDGYTFGSGTRLTVV.